This T cell receptor beta chain was sequenced during a study of immune cell composition in non-small cell lung cancer. Across the study: Histologic subtype was mainly adenocarcinoma or squamous cell carcinoma.

Study-wide results and limits: Overall clonality, unlike maximal tumour-associated clone frequency, did not predict TIL reactivity.

The CDR3 is 16 residues long. V shed 0 bases, J shed 3 bases, and the junction held 9 bases outside the gene matches. Germline V CDR1 and CDR2: SGHRS, YFSETQ. The sample holds one count of this clone. Antigen specificity is unknown. Libraries were prepared by immunoSEQ multiplex PCR; TCRdb keeps only in-frame clonotypes and omits some of them. The table has thousands of clones, approximately 70% seen once; the top ten hold about 6.1%. Normal lung was sampled as far from the tumour as possible, at least 3 cm. The V and J genes are TRBV5-1 and TRBJ2-7; 7 bases line up with TRBD2. Sample: non-adjacent lung tissue. The origin of this receptor is a human donor with non-small cell lung cancer. This CDR3 reads CASSLAGTTIGYEQYF. CDR3 bases: TGCGCCAGCAGCTTGGCCGGGACTACTATCGGCTACGAGCAGTACTTC.